The 5 T cell receptor beta chains presented below share a single source sample, sequenced in a study of T cell repertoires and HLA-DP antigens. Data came from immunoSEQ multiplex PCR; TCRdb stores just in-frame clones and leaves some out. The data show over 60,000 clones, around 77% seen once. Their cognate antigens are unknown. The specimen was CD4+ T cells from PBMCs. These receptors were taken from a man between 60 and 70 years old in good health and CMV-seronegative.

This chain joins TRBV5-6 and TRBJ1-2; TRBD1 is a possible D gene (6 bases). The CDR3 runs 15 residues. Germline values: CDR1 SGHDT, CDR2 YYEEEE. V was trimmed by 4 bases and J by 3 bases, leaving 16 bases between them. The CDR3 loop reads CASSQRGTSDYGYTF. The CDR3 DNA sequence: TGTGCCAGCAGCCAAAGGGGGACATCCGACTATGGCTACACCTTC.

The V and J genes are TRBV30 and TRBJ2-2, with D perhaps TRBD1 (6 bases). The CDR3 loop spans 14 amino acids. V lost 1 base, J lost 2 bases, and 8 bases lay in between. Germline CDR1 and CDR2: GTSNPN and SVGIG (reference sequence). As DNA, the CDR3 is TGTGCCTGGAGTGGGGACATTAACACCGGGGAGCTGTTTTTT. Residues: CAWSGDINTGELFF.

The chain employs TRBV2 and TRBJ1-2; possible D gene TRBD1, 6 bases. Germline CDR1 is SNHLY and CDR2 is FYNNEI. The CDR3 runs 13 residues. The germline V and J ends were trimmed by 9 bases and 3 bases, with 14 bases remaining between them. This CDR3 reads CASQKGGDYGYTF. CDR3 nucleotides: TGTGCCAGTCAAAAGGGGGGGGACTATGGCTACACCTTC. Combining the CDR3 with reference TRBV2 and TRBJ1-2 gives the whole variable domain EPEVTQTPSHQVTQMGQEVILRCVPISNHLYFYWYRQILGQKVEFLVSFYNNEISEKSEIFDDQFSVERPDGSNFTLKIRSTKLEDSAMYFCASQKGGDYGYTFGSGTRLTVV.

This rearrangement joins TRBV7-9 to TRBJ1-5; 8 bases agree with TRBD1. V lost 5 bases, J lost 0 bases, and 6 bases stayed unmatched. Germline loops: CDR1 SEHNR, CDR2 FQNEAQ (reference sequence). This CDR3 is built from 16 residues. Here the CDR3 DNA reads TGTGCCAGCAGCCAGGGGGCTAGATATAGCAATCAGCCCCAGCATTTT. It yields the protein CASSQGARYSNQPQHF. Full variable domain (remainder filled in from reference TRBV7-9 and TRBJ1-5): DTGVSQNPRHKITKRGQNVTFRCDPISEHNRLYWYRQTLGQGPEFLTYFQNEAQLEKSRLLSDRFSAERPKGSFSTLEIQRTEQGDSAMYLCASSQGARYSNQPQHFGDGTRLSIL.

The chain carries TRBV18 and TRBJ2-1; TRBD2 matches 8 bases. This CDR3 is built from 16 residues. Germline V CDR1 and CDR2: KGHSH, LQKENI. The junction had 13 bases not matched to a gene; V was cut back by 4 bases and J by 8 bases. The CDR3 coding sequence is TGTGCCAGCTCACGAACGGGGGGGAGTGTCGGGGATGAGCAGTTCTTC. It encodes CASSRTGGSVGDEQFF.